This TCR beta chain was profiled in a study of cytotoxic CD8 clonotypes in ibrutinib-treated CLL. Study-wide points: Lymph node repertoires were not studied, and sampling times were unmatched. Against age-matched healthy donors, baseline clonality ran higher and tracked circulating CD8+ T-cell counts.

On this clone itself: Antigen: not known.

Frozen-stored PBMCs produced roughly 2 micrograms of genomic DNA for TCR beta libraries. Clones were sequenced by immunoSEQ multiplex PCR, and TCRdb holds only the in-frame ones, with some missing. The sample includes 30,000 to 40,000 clones, 70% to 75% of them seen just once. The V and J ends lost 6 bases and 6 bases respectively, with 18 bases between them. Germline loops: CDR1 MNHEY, CDR2 SMNVEV (reference sequence). This CDR3 spans 15 amino acids. The source is a human donor with chronic lymphocytic leukemia. J is TRBJ2-1 and V is TRBV27, with D tentatively TRBD2 (6 bases). Sequences were derived from PBMCs, sampled at disease progression, from a patient treated with ibrutinib. The DNA for the CDR3 is TGTGCCAGCAGGCCCCCGCTGGGAGCGGGCAATGAGCAGTTCTTC. Amino acid sequence: CASRPPLGAGNEQFF.